This T cell receptor beta chain appears in the sequencing data of a study of control samples from healthy donors and cancer patients. Data came from immunoSEQ multiplex PCR; TCRdb stores just in-frame clones and leaves some out. This table holds approximately 150,000 clones, around 90% found once. This TCR was recovered from a man aged 25 to 40 in good health. Sequencing used blood.

CDR3 sequence reads: CASSPGQGGYEQYF. The CDR3 nucleotides are TGTGCCAGCAGCCCGGGACAGGGAGGCTACGAGCAGTACTTC. The gene calls are TRBV13 and TRBJ2-7; 9 nucleotides align to TRBD1. CDR3 length: 14 amino acids. Germline V CDR1 and CDR2: PRHDT, FYEKMQ (reference sequence). The trim removed 5 bases at V and 3 bases at J, leaving 5 bases unmatched.